The 18 T cell receptor beta chains given below trace back to one sample, sequenced in a study of PD-L1 blockade in urothelial cancer. The assay was immunoSEQ multiplex PCR, and TCRdb's table has in-frame clones only and misses some. The sample lists about 72,000 clones; approximately 80% were seen once. The starting material was PBMCs, obtained around atezolizumab (anti-PD-L1) treatment. The receptors stem from a man between 70 and 80 years old with urothelial cancer.

The chain joins TRBV10-1 to TRBJ2-5; the match to TRBD2 covers 12 bases. The CDR3 spans 16 residues. J was trimmed by 4 bases and V by 5 bases; bases with no gene match: 8. Germline loops: CDR1 WNHNN, CDR2 SYGVQD (reference sequence). CDR3 in amino acids: CASSQDLAGGRETQYF. CDR3 DNA sequence: TGCGCCAGCAGTCAGGATCTAGCGGGAGGGCGAGAGACCCAGTACTTC.

The gene calls are TRBV2 and TRBJ2-2; D is possibly TRBD1 (6 bases). The CDR3 is 15 amino acids. Trimming shortened V by 6 bases and J by 5 bases, and 16 bases separated the two germline ends. In germline, CDR1 is SNHLY, CDR2 FYNNEI. CDR3 residues: CASRPDSLRTGELFF. CDR3 in DNA: TGTGCCAGCAGACCGGACAGCCTACGGACCGGGGAGCTGTTTTTT.

The chain employs TRBV6-1 and TRBJ1-2; tentatively, D is TRBD1 (6 bases). V shed 6 bases and J shed 8 bases, with 16 bases lying between them. CDR3 length: 13 residues. Germline assignment: CDR1 MNHNS and CDR2 SASEGT. The DNA of the CDR3 is TGTGCCAGCAGCAGGGGTGAAGGGTCGGGCTACACCTTC. This translates into CASSRGEGSGYTF.

This clone was seen a handful of times. V gene TRBV6-5 combines with J gene TRBJ2-7; the match to TRBD1 covers 10 bases. CDR1 and CDR2 (germline): MNHEY, SVGAGI. V trimming: 7 bases; J trimming: 7 bases; junction bases outside the gene matches: 10. The CDR3 sequence is 14 residues long. In DNA, the CDR3 is TGTGCCAGCACCAAGGGACAGGGGCGATCAGAGCAGTACTTC. Its translation: CASTKGQGRSEQYF.

This chain connects TRBV19 to TRBJ2-3; 12 nucleotides match TRBD2. Germline lookup yields CDR1 LNHDA and CDR2 SQIVND (reference sequence). Trimming cost V 9 bases and J 5 bases; bases outside gene matches: 9. This CDR3 spans 15 amino acids. CDR3 loop: CASKQTSGSIDTQYF. The CDR3 region has the DNA TGTGCCAGCAAGCAGACTAGCGGGAGTATAGATACGCAGTATTTT.

The CDR3 reads CASSLATSGEQFF. CDR3 DNA: TGCGCCAGCAGCTTGGCAACTAGCGGTGAGCAGTTCTTC. This chain links TRBV5-1 with TRBJ2-1, with TRBD2 matching over 8 bases. Losses at the gene ends were 0 bases for V and 9 bases for J; bases not matched to a gene: 2. This CDR3 is built from 13 residues. The germline gives CDR1 SGHRS, CDR2 YFSETQ.

This chain joins TRBV28 and TRBJ1-5; 7 positions agree with TRBD1. Per germline, CDR1 MDHEN and CDR2 SYDVKM. After removal of 2 bases from V and 6 bases from J, the junction contained 7 bases not matched to a gene. CDR3 size: 15 residues. CDR3 loop: CASSLVGQLGQPQHF. For the CDR3, the DNA is TGTGCCAGCAGTTTAGTGGGACAGTTAGGTCAGCCCCAGCATTTT.

This sequence joins TRBV11-1 and TRBJ2-2; no definite D call. Trimming removed 5 bases at V and 6 bases at J, with 10 bases between. The CDR3 extends over 13 amino acids. Per the germline V gene, CDR1 is SGHAT and CDR2 is FQDESV (reference sequence). The DNA of the CDR3 is TGTGCCAGCAGCCCCTCTACGGCCGGGGAGCTGTTTTTT. Protein sequence: CASSPSTAGELFF. Full variable domain (outside the CDR3, taken from reference TRBV11-1 and TRBJ2-2): EAEVAQSPRYKITEKSQAVAFWCDPISGHATLYWYRQILGQGPELLVQFQDESVVDDSQLPKDRFSAERLKGVDSTLKIQPAELGDSAMYLCASSPSTAGELFFGEGSRLTVL.

The chain is built from TRBV18 and TRBJ2-2; 9 bases line up with TRBD2. Trimming at V came to 2 bases and at J to 2 bases, leaving 6 bases not matched to a gene. The CDR3 totals 17 residues. The germline V gene has CDR1 KGHSH and CDR2 LQKENI. The CDR3 loop reads CASSPVRGRGNTGELFF. CDR3 sequence (DNA): TGTGCCAGCTCACCAGTCCGCGGGAGGGGTAACACCGGGGAGCTGTTTTTT.

The chain employs TRBV7-9 and TRBJ2-3, with TRBD2 as a possible D gene (6 bases). The germline gives CDR1 SEHNR, CDR2 FQNEAQ (reference sequence). This CDR3 comprises 16 residues. V was shortened by 1 base and J by 1 base, with 12 bases between the two germline ends. The CDR3 loop reads CASSLGAGTRTDTQYF. CDR3 sequence (DNA): TGTGCCAGCAGCTTAGGGGCGGGGACCCGCACAGATACGCAGTATTTT.

The chain has TRBV28 and TRBJ2-7; possibly TRBD1 for D (6 bases). CDR3 length: 16 residues. Germline V lookup: CDR1 MDHEN, CDR2 SYDVKM. With 4 bases removed from V and 0 bases from J, the gap between germline ends came to 16 bases. In DNA form, the CDR3 reads TGTGCCAGCAGTTGGGGGCTTCCCCCGACCTCCTACGAGCAGTACTTC. Amino acid sequence: CASSWGLPPTSYEQYF.

V usage is TRBV19 and J usage is TRBJ2-2, with 7 bases lining up with TRBD2. Germline V lookup: CDR1 LNHDA, CDR2 SQIVND (reference sequence). Unmatched junction bases numbered 2, after V lost 2 bases and J lost 2 bases. The CDR3 covers 15 residues. CDR3 in amino acids: CASSIPSGNTGELFF. DNA for the CDR3: TGTGCCAGTAGTATACCTAGCGGTAACACCGGGGAGCTGTTTTTT.

In nucleotides, the CDR3 is TGTGCCAGCAGCTCGACGACAGGGTATGGCACCGGGGAGCTGTTTTTT. Translation gives CASSSTTGYGTGELFF. The chain joins TRBV5-8 to TRBJ2-2; TRBD1 agrees at 7 bases. The CDR3 loop spans 16 amino acids. With 3 bases clipped from V and 4 bases from J, the junction kept 9 bases outside the gene matches. CDR1 is SGHTS and CDR2 is YDEGEE in the germline V gene. Looking up the rest from reference TRBV5-8 and TRBJ2-2 gives the full variable domain: EAGVTQSPTHLIKTRGQQATLRCSPISGHTSVYWYQQALGLGLQFLLWYDEGEERNRGNFPPRFSGRQFPNYSSELNVNALELEDSALYLCASSSTTGYGTGELFFGEGSRLTVL.

The J gene is TRBJ1-4, the V gene TRBV7-9, with a tentative D call TRBD1 (6 bases). Germline V lookup: CDR1 SEHNR, CDR2 FQNEAQ (reference sequence). V lost 1 base, J lost 0 bases, and 18 bases lay in between. This CDR3 has 19 amino acids. The CDR3 sequence is CASSLETGKGLTTNEKLFF. The CDR3 DNA follows: TGTGCCAGCAGCTTAGAAACAGGGAAAGGCCTGACAACTAATGAAAAACTGTTTTTT.

The rearrangement links TRBV5-1 to TRBJ1-1, with 7 bases lining up with TRBD1. The CDR3 totals 15 residues. Germline V gene data show CDR1 as SGHRS and CDR2 as YFSETQ. V shed 4 bases, J shed 0 bases, and the junction held 6 bases outside the gene matches. The CDR3 DNA follows: TGCGCCAGCAGCCTAGGGACAGCCATGAACACTGAAGCTTTCTTT. It codes for CASSLGTAMNTEAFF.

The V call is TRBV28, the J call TRBJ2-7, with TRBD2 matching 13 bases. The CDR3 has 13 amino acids. V lost 9 bases, J lost 5 bases, and 4 bases stayed unmatched. CDR1 and CDR2 from the germline V gene are MDHEN and SYDVKM. This chain's CDR3 is CASGTSGTHEQYF. CDR3 DNA: TGTGCCAGTGGGACTAGCGGGACCCACGAGCAGTACTTC.

The gene calls are TRBV10-3 and TRBJ2-7; weak D call: TRBD1 (6 bases). Germline CDR1 reads ENHRY; CDR2 reads SYGVKD. The germline V and J ends were trimmed by 0 bases and 0 bases, with 9 bases remaining between them. This CDR3 comprises 15 residues. The CDR3 nucleotides read TGTGCCATCAGTGAGTCGGGGGCTAGCTCCTACGAGCAGTACTTC. This encodes CAISESGASSYEQYF.

This clone showed up just a few times. The chain joins TRBV19 to TRBJ2-7, with D possibly TRBD1 on 6 matching bases. Trimming pared 3 bases from V and 1 base from J, leaving 13 bases between. CDR1 LNHDA and CDR2 SQIVND come from the germline V gene (reference sequence). The CDR3 sequence is 15 residues long. The CDR3 coding sequence is TGTGCCAGTAGTATGCGCAGGGGACATTCCTACGAGCAGTACTTC. This translates into CASSMRRGHSYEQYF.